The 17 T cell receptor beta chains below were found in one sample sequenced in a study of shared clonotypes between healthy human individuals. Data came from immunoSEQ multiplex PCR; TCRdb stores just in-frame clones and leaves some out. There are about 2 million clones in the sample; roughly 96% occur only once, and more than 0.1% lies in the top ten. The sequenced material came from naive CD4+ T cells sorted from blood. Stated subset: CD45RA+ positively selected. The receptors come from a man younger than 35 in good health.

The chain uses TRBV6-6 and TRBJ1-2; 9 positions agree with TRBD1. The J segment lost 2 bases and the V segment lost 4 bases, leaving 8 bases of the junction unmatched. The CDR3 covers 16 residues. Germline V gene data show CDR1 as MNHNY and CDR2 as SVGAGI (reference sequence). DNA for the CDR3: TGTGCCAGCAGTTTATCTCCGGGACAGGGAAACTATGGCTACACCTTC. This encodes CASSLSPGQGNYGYTF.

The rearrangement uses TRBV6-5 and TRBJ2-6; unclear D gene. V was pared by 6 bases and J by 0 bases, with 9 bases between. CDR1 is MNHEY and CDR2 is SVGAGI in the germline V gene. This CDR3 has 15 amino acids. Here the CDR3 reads CASRPTVSGANVLTF. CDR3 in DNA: TGTGCCAGCAGGCCTACAGTCTCTGGGGCCAACGTCCTGACTTTC.

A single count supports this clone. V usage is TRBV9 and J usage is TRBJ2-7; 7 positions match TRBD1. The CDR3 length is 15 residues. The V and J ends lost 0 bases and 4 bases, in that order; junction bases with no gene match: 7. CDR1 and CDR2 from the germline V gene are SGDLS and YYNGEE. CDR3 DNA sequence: TGTGCCAGCAGCGTAGGAGTAGGGGGCTTGTACGAGCAGTACTTC. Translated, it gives CASSVGVGGLYEQYF.

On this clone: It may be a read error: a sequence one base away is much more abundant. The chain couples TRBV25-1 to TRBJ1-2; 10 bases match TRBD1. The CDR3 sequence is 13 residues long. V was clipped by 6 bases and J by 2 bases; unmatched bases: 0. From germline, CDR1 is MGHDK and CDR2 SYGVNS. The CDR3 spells CASRTGGNYGYTF. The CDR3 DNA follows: TGTGCCAGCAGGACAGGGGGCAACTATGGCTACACCTTC.

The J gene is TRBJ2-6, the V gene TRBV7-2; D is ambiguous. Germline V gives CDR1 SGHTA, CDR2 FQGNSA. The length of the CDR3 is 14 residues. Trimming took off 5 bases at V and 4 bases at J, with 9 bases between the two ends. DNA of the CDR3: TGTGCCAGCAGCGAGCAGTGGGGGGCCAACGTCCTGACTTTC. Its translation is CASSEQWGANVLTF.

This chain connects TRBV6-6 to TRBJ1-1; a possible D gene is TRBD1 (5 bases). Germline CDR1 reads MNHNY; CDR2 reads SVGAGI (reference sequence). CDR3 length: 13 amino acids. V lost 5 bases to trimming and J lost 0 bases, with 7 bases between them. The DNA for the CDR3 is TGTGCCAGCAGTCAGGGAGTGAACACTGAAGCTTTCTTT. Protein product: CASSQGVNTEAFF.

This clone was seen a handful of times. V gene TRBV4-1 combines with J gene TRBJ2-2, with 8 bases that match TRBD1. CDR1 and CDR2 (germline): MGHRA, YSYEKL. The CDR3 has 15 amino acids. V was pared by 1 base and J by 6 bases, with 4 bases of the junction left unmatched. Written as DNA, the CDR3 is TGCGCCAGCAGCCAAGCGGACAGGGCGGCCGGGGAGCTGTTTTTT. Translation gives CASSQADRAAGELFF.

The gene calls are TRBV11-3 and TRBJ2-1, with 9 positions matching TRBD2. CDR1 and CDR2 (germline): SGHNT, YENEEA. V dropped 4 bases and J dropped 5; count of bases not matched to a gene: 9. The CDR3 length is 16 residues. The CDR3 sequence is CASSSRTSATNNEQFF. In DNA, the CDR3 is TGTGCCAGCAGCTCCCGGACTAGCGCAACAAACAATGAGCAGTTCTTC.

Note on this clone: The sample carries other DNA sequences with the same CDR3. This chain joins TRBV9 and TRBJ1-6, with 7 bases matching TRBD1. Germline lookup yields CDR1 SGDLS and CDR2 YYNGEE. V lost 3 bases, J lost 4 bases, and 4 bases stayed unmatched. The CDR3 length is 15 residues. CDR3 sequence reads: CASSAAGQYNSPLHF. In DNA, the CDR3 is TGTGCCAGCAGCGCTGCGGGACAGTATAATTCACCCCTCCACTTT.

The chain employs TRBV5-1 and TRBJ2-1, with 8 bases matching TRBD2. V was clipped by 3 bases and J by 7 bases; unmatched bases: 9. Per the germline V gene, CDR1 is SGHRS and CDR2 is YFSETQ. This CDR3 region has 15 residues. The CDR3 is CASSSSGPLWNEQFF. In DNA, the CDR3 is TGCGCCAGCAGCTCTAGCGGGCCTCTTTGGAATGAGCAGTTCTTC.

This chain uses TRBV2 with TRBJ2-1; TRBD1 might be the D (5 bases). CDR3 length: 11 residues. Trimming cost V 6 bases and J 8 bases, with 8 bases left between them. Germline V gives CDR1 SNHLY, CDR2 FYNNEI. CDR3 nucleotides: TGTGCCAGCAGCCTCAGGGATGAGCAGTTCTTC. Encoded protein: CASSLRDEQFF.

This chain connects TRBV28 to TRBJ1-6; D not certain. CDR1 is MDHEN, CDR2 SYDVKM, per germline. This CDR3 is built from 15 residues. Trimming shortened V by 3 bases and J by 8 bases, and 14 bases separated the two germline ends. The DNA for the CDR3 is TGTGCCAGCAGTTTTACGGTGGGGATTGATTCACCCCTCCACTTT. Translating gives CASSFTVGIDSPLHF.

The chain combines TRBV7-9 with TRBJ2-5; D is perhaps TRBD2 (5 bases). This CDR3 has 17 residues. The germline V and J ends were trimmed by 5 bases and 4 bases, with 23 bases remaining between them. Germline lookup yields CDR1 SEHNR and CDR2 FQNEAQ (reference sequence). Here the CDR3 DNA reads TGTGCCAGCAGCCCCCTTGGAGGAATGCCAACGGGAGAGACCCAGTACTTC. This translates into CASSPLGGMPTGETQYF. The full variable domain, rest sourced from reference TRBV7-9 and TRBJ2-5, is DTGVSQNPRHKITKRGQNVTFRCDPISEHNRLYWYRQTLGQGPEFLTYFQNEAQLEKSRLLSDRFSAERPKGSFSTLEIQRTEQGDSAMYLCASSPLGGMPTGETQYFGPGTRLLVL.

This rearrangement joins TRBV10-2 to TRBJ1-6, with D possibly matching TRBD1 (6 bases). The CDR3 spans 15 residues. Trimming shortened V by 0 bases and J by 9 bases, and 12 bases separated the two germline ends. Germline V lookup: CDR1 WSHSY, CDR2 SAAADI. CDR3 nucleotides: TGCGCCAGCAGTGAGTCCACAGGGTCTCGTTCACCCCTCCACTTT. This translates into CASSESTGSRSPLHF.

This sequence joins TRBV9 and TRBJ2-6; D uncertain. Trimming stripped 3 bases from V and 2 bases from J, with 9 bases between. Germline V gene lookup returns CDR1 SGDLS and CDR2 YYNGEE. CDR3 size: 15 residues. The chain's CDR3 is CASSEEIAGANVLTF. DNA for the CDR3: TGTGCCAGCAGCGAGGAGATAGCTGGGGCCAACGTCCTGACTTTC.

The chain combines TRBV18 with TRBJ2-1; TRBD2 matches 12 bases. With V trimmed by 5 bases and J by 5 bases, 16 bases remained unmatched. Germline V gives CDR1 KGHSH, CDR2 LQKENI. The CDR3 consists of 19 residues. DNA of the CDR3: TGTGCCAGCTCAGGGACTAGCGGGCGCACTACAGGTCGGAACAATGAGCAGTTCTTC. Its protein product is CASSGTSGRTTGRNNEQFF.

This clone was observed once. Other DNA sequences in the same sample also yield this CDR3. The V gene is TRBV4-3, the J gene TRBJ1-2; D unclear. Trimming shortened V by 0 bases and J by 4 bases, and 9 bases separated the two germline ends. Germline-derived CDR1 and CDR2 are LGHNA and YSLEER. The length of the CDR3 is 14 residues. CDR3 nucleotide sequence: TGCGCCAGCAGCCAAGATCTGAACCTCTATGGCTACACCTTC. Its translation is CASSQDLNLYGYTF.